What follows are 7 T cell receptor beta chains derived from one specimen sequenced in a study of T cell changes during pregnancy in multiple sclerosis. Produced via immunoSEQ multiplex PCR; TCRdb's table is partial and in-frame only. The profile shows roughly 110,000 clones, about 90% of them singletons. The specimen was peripheral blood, collected in the third trimester of pregnancy. These receptors were taken from a female donor in good health, enrolled as a control in a pregnancy study.

The chain employs TRBV11-3 and TRBJ1-2; D not resolved. The CDR3 loop spans 12 amino acids. V was pared by 5 bases and J by 8 bases, with 12 bases between. In germline, CDR1 is SGHNT, CDR2 YENEEA. In nucleotides, the CDR3 is TGTGCCAGCAGCCGCGAGGGCGGAGGCTACACCTTC. It specifies CASSREGGGYTF. The full variable domain, rest sourced from reference TRBV11-3 and TRBJ1-2, is EAGVVQSPRYKIIEKKQPVAFWCNPISGHNTLYWYLQNLGQGPELLIRYENEEAVDDSQLPKDRFSAERLKGVDSTLKIQPAELGDSAVYLCASSREGGGYTFGSGTRLTVV.

The chain joins TRBV23-1 to TRBJ1-1; 8 bases are shared with TRBD1. TRBV23-1 is recorded as an ORF, its role being uncertain. V shed 0 bases, J shed 2 bases, and the junction held 5 bases outside the gene matches. This CDR3 contains 16 residues. DNA for the CDR3: TGCGCCAGCAGTCAATCGGGGGCAGGGGGCAACACTGAAGCTTTCTTT. It codes for CASSQSGAGGNTEAFF.

J is TRBJ2-1 and V is TRBV5-8; 11 nucleotides match TRBD2. This CDR3 region has 15 residues. Per the germline V gene, CDR1 is SGHTS and CDR2 is YDEGEE. Unmatched junction bases numbered 6, after V lost 2 bases and J lost 8 bases. CDR3 nucleotides: TGTGCCAGCAGCTTATATAGCGGGGGGGCATATGAGCAGTTCTTC. Amino acids: CASSLYSGGAYEQFF.

The rearrangement uses TRBV6-4 and TRBJ2-7, with D possibly matching TRBD2 (5 bases). The germline V gene has CDR1 MRHNA and CDR2 SNTAGT. The CDR3 has 13 residues. V was trimmed by 6 bases and J by 1 base, leaving 10 bases between them. CDR3 region: CASRVGKSYEQYF. In DNA form, the CDR3 reads TGTGCCAGCAGGGTCGGGAAATCCTACGAGCAGTACTTC.

This sequence joins TRBV11-3 and TRBJ2-2; D gene unclear. Trimming shortened V by 1 base and J by 7 bases, and 10 bases separated the two germline ends. The CDR3 runs to 14 residues. The germline V gene encodes CDR1 SGHNT and CDR2 YENEEA. The chain's CDR3 is CASSLVTEDGELFF. CDR3 nucleotide sequence: TGTGCCAGCAGCTTAGTAACCGAGGACGGGGAGCTGTTTTTT.

The chain links TRBV30 to TRBJ1-2; 9 nucleotides agree with TRBD1. Germline CDR1 and CDR2: GTSNPN and SVGIG (reference sequence). There are 13 residues in the CDR3. The V gene end was trimmed by 2 bases and the J gene end by 8 bases; junction bases not matched to a gene: 6. CDR3 DNA sequence: TGTGCCTGGAGTACAGGGGGCGCCGGGGGCTACACCTTC. Translated: CAWSTGGAGGYTF.

The chain has TRBV5-1 and TRBJ2-5; no clear D gene. V shed 2 bases and J shed 3 bases, with 8 bases lying between them. Germline assignment: CDR1 SGHRS and CDR2 YFSETQ. The CDR3 spans 13 residues. The CDR3 coding sequence is TGCGCCAGCAGCTTACAGCCGGAAGAGACCCAGTACTTC. This encodes CASSLQPEETQYF.